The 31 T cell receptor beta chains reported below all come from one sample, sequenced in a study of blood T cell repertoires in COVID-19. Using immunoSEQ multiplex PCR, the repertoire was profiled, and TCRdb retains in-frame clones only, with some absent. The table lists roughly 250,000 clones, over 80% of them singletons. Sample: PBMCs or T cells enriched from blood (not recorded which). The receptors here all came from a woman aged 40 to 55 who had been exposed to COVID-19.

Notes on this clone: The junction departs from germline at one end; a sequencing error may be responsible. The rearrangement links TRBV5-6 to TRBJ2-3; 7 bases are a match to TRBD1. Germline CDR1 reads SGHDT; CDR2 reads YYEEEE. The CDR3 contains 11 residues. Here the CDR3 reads CASSSRRDRSF. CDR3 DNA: TGTGCCAGCAGCTCGCGCCGGGACAGAAGTTTT. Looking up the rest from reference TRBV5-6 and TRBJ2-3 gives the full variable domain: DAGVTQSPTHLIKTRGQQVTLRCSPKSGHDTVSWYQQALGQGPQFIFQYYEEEERQRGNFPDRFSGHQFPNYSSELNVNALLLGDSALYLCASSSRRDRSFGPGTRLTVL.

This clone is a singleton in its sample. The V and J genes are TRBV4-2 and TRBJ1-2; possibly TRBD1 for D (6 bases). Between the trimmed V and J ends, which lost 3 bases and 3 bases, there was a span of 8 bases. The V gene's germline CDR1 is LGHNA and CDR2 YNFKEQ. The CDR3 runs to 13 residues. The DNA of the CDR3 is TGTGCCAGCAGCCATGGACAGTACTATGGCTACACCTTC. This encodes CASSHGQYYGYTF.

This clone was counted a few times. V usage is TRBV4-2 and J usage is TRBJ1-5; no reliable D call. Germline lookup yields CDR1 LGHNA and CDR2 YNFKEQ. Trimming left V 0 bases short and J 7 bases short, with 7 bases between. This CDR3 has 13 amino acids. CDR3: CASSQDLIQPQHF. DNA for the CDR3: TGTGCCAGCAGCCAAGATCTTATCCAGCCCCAGCATTTT.

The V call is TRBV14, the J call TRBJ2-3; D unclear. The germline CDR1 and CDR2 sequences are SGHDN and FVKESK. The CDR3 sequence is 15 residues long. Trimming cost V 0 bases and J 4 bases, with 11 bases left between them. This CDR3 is CASSQDPSRADTQYF. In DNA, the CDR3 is TGTGCCAGCAGCCAAGATCCGTCTAGAGCAGATACGCAGTATTTT.

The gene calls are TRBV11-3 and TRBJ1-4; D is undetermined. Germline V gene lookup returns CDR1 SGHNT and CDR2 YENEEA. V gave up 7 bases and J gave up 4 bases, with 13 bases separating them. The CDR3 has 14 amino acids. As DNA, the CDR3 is TGTGCCAGCAACATGGGCAGATATAATGAAAAACTGTTTTTT. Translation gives CASNMGRYNEKLFF.

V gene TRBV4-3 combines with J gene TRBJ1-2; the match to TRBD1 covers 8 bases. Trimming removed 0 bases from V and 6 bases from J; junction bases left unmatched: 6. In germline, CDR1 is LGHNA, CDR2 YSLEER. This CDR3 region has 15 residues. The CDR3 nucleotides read TGCGCCAGCAGCCAAGAGTCGGGCAGGGGGCATGGCTACACCTTC. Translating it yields CASSQESGRGHGYTF.

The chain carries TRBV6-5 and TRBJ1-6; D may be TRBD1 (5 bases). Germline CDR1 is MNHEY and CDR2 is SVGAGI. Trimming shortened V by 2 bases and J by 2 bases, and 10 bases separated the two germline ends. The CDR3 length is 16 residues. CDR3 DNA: TGTGCCAGCAGTTACAGGGGATGGACCTATAATTCACCCCTCCACTTT. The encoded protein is CASSYRGWTYNSPLHF.

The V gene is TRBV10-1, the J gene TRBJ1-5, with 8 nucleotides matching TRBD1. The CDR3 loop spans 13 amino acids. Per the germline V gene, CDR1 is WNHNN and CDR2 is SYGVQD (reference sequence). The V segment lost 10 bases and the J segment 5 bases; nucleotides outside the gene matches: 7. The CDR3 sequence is CANGTGLYQPQHF. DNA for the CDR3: TGCGCCAACGGGACAGGCTTATATCAGCCCCAGCATTTT.

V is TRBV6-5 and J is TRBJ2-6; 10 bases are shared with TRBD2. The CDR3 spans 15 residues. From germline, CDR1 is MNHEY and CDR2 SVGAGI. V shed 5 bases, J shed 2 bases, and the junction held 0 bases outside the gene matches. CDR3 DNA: TGTGCCAGCAGTCTAGCGGGGGCTGGGGCCAACGTCCTGACTTTC. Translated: CASSLAGAGANVLTF.

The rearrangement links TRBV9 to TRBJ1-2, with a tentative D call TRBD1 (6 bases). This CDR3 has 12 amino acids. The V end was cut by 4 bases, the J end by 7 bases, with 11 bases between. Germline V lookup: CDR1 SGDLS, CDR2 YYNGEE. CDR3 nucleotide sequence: TGTGCCAGCAGCAGGACAGAATTTGGCTACACCTTC. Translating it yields CASSRTEFGYTF.

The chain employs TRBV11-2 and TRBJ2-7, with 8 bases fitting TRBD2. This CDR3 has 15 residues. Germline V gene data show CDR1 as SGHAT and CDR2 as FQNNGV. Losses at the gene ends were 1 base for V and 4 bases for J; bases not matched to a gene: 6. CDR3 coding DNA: TGTGCCAGCAGCTTAGCGTCTAGCGGGTGGTACGAGCAGTACGTC. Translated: CASSLASSGWYEQYV.

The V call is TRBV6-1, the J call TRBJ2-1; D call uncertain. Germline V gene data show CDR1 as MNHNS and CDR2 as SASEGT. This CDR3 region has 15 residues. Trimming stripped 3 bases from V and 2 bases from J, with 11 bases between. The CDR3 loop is CASSDPVAAYNEQFF. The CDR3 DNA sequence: TGTGCCAGCAGTGACCCAGTAGCAGCCTACAATGAGCAGTTCTTC.

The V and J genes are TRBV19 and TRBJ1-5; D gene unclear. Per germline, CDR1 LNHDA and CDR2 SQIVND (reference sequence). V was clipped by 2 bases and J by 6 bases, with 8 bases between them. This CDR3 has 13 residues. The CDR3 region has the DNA TGTGCCAGTAGTATAAATCCGGGTCAGCCCCAGCATTTT. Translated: CASSINPGQPQHF.

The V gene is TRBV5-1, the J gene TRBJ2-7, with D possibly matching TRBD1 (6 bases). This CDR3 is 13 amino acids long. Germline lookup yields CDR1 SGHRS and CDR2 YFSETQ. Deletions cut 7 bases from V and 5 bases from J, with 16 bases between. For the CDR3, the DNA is TGCGCCAGCTACGCAGGGGCTATGAACGAGCAGTACTTC. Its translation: CASYAGAMNEQYF.

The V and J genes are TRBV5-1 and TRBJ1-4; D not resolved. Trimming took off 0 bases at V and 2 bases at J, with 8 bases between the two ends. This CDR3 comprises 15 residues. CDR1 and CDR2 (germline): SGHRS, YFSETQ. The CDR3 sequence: CASSLGELTNEKLFF. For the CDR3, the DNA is TGCGCCAGCAGCTTGGGAGAACTGACTAATGAAAAACTGTTTTTT.

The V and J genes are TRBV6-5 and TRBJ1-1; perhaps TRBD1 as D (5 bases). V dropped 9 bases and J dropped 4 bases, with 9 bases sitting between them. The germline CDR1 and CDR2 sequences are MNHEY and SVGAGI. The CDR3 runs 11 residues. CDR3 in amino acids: CASGGGTEAFF. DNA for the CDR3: TGTGCCAGTGGGGGAGGCACTGAAGCTTTCTTT.

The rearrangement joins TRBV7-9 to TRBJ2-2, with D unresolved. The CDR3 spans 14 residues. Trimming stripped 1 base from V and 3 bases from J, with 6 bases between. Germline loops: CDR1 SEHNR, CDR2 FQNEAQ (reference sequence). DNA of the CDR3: TGTGCCAGCAGCTTAGAAGCTGACACCGGGGAGCTGTTTTTT. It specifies CASSLEADTGELFF.

The CDR3 sequence is CASSPGLFNEKLFF. The CDR3 DNA is TGTGCCAGCAGCCCCGGACTCTTTAATGAAAAACTGTTTTTT. The chain uses TRBV28 and TRBJ1-4; no reliable D call. This CDR3 has 14 residues. Germline values: CDR1 MDHEN, CDR2 SYDVKM. V lost 6 bases and J lost 4, with 12 bases in between.

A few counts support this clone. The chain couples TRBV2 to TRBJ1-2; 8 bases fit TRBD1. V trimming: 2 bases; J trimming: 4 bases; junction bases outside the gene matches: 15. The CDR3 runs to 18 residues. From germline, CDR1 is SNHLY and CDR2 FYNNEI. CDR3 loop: CASSESRGLDGNGYGYTF. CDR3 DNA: TGTGCCAGCAGTGAAAGCAGGGGGCTGGATGGTAATGGCTATGGCTACACCTTC.

The CDR3 DNA reads as TGTGCCAGCAGCTCTACCACAGATACGCAGTATTTT. It yields the protein CASSSTTDTQYF. The genes are TRBV3-1 (or the pseudogene TRBV3-2) and TRBJ2-3; no reliable D call. The CDR3 has 12 amino acids. Trimming stripped 5 bases from V and 2 bases from J, with 5 bases between. Per germline, CDR1 LGHDT and CDR2 YNNKEL (reference sequence).

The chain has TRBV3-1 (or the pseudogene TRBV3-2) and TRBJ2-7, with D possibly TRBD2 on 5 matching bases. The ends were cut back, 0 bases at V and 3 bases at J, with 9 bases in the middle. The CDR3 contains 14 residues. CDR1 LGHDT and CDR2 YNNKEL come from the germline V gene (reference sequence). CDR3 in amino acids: CASSQDLGDYEQYF. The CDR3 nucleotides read TGTGCCAGCAGCCAAGATTTGGGAGACTACGAGCAGTACTTC.

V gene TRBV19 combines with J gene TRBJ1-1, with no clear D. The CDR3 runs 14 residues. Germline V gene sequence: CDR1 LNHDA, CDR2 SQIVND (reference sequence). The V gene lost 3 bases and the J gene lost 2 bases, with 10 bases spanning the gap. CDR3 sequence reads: CASSILEVNTEAFF. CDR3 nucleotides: TGTGCCAGTAGTATTCTTGAGGTTAACACTGAAGCTTTCTTT.

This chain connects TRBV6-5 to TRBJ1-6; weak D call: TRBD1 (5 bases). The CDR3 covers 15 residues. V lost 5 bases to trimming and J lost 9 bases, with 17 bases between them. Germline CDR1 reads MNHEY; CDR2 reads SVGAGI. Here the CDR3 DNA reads TGTGCCAGCAGTCTTGGGGCCAGGGATGGTTCACCCCTCCACTTT. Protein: CASSLGARDGSPLHF.

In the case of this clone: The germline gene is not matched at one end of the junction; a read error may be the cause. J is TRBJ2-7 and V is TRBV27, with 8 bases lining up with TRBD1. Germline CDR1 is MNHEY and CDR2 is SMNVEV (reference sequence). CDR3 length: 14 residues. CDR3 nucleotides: TGTGCCAGCAGGGCGGGACAGGCCTCCGACGAGCAGTACTTC. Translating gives CASRAGQASDEQYF.

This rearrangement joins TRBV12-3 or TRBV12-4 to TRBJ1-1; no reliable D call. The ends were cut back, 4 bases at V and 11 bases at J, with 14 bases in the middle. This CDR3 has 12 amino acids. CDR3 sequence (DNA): TGTGCCAGCAGTTCCTCCGGTAACGCGGCTTTCTTT. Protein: CASSSSGNAAFF.

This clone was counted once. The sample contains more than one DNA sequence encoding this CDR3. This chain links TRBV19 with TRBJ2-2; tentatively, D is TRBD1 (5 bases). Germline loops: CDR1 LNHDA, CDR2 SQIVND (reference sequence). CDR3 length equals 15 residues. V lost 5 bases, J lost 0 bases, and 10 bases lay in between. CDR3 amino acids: CASSLDTSNTGELFF. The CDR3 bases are TGTGCCAGTAGTCTGGACACCTCGAACACCGGGGAGCTGTTTTTT.

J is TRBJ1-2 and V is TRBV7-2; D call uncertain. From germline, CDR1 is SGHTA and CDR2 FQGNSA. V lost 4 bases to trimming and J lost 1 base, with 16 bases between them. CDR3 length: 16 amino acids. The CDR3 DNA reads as TGTGCCAGCAGCTCCCGTGCAGTGATAATTAACTATGGCTACACCTTC. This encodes CASSSRAVIINYGYTF.

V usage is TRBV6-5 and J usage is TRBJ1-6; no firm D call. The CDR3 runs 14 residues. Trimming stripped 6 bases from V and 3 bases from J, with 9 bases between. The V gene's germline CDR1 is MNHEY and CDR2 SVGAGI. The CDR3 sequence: CASRVEGYNSPLHF. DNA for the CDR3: TGTGCCAGCAGGGTCGAGGGCTATAATTCACCCCTCCACTTT.

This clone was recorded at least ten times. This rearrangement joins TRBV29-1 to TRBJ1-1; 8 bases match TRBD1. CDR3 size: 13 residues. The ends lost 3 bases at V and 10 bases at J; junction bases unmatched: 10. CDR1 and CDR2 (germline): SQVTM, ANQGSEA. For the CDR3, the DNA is TGCAGCGTTGATTCGCAGGGGGCGCGAGGAGCTTTCTTT. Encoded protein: CSVDSQGARGAFF.

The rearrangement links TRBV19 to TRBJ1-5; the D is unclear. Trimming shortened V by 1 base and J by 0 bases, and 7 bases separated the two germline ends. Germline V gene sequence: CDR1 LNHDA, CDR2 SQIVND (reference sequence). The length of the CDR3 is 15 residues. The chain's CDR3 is CASSIAEYSNQPQHF. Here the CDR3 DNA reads TGTGCCAGTAGTATAGCAGAATATAGCAATCAGCCCCAGCATTTT.

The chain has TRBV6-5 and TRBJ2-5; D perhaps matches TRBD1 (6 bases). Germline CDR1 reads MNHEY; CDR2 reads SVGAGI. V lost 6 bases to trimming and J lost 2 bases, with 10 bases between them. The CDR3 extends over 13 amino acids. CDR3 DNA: TGTGCCAGCAGCGTGCAGGGGCAAGAGACCCAGTACTTC. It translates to CASSVQGQETQYF.